This TCR beta chain was recovered during a study of T cell repertoires in cytomegalovirus infection. The overall study: Public TCR beta signatures marked donors with CMV infection and the matching HLA.

The length of the CDR3 is 16 residues. Trimming stripped 0 bases from V and 4 bases from J, with 16 bases between. Per germline, CDR1 SQVTM and CDR2 ANQGSEA. TCRdb passed the reads through MiXCR, listing each CDR3 protein once. Of around 170,000 distinct CDR3 sequences listed, over 13% are singletons. There are a few counts of this clonotype. The sequence was obtained from a human donor in good health (CMV status not recorded). Some clones in this sample may be carry-over from other donors' samples. The chain links TRBV29-1 to TRBJ2-1; possibly TRBD2 for D (6 bases). Sequencing was carried out using PBMCs. CDR3 residues: CSVEDRASVAYNEQFF. DNA for the CDR3: TGCAGCGTTGAAGATCGTGCTAGCGTCGCGTACAATGAGCAGTTCTTC.